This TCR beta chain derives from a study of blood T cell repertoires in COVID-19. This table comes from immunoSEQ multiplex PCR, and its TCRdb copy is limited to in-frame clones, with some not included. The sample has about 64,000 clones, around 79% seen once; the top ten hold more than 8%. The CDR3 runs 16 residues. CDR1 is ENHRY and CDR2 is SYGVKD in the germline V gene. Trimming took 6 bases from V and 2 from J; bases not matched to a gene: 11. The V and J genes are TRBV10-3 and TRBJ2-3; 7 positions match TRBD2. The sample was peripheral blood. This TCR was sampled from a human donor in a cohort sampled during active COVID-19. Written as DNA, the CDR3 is TGTGCCATCAGCAACACACCTAGCGGAGTCACAGATACGCAGTATTTT. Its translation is CAISNTPSGVTDTQYF.